These 2 T cell receptor beta chains were sequenced from one sample in a study of blood T cell repertoires in COVID-19 (dated by TCRdb to 2020 to 2022). The library was prepared using the immunoSEQ multiplex PCR assay. Not all clones reach the TCRdb copy of this immuneACCESS table, which keeps in-frame sequences only. Checked studies attribute under half of the gap to unresolved V genes and leave the rest unexplained. Present in this sample are under 350,000 clones, about nine tenths of which were seen just once. The ten largest clones add up to roughly 2.5% of the sample. Sequencing was done on a sample of PBMCs or T cells enriched from blood (not recorded which). These receptors all stem from a man aged 55 to 70 who had recovered from COVID-19.

The V gene is TRBV6-1, the J gene TRBJ1-5; D may be TRBD1 (5 bases). The ends were cut back, 3 bases at V and 7 bases at J, with 10 bases in the middle. Germline CDR1 reads MNHNS; CDR2 reads SASEGT. CDR3 length equals 13 residues. CDR3 sequence: CASSDRRGQPQHF. The CDR3, as DNA: TGTGCCAGCAGTGATCGGAGGGGACAGCCCCAGCATTTT.

The chain recombines TRBV4-1 with TRBJ1-4, with a possible D match to TRBD1 (6 bases). Germline V lookup: CDR1 MGHRA, CDR2 YSYEKL. This CDR3 spans 16 amino acids. Trimming left V 4 bases short and J 13 bases short, with 25 bases between. Written as DNA, the CDR3 is TGCGCCAGCAGCCTGTCAGCAGGACCGCCCCCCAGGGGACTGTTTTTT. It yields the protein CASSLSAGPPPRGLFF.